One sample yielded the 12 T cell receptor beta chains listed below, sequenced in a study of tissue T cells after allogeneic stem cell transplantation. Sequencing used immunoSEQ multiplex PCR; TCRdb keeps in-frame clones, though not all of them. This table has around 24,000 clones, around 90% appearing once. The starting material was blood, obtained before transplantation. All receptors come from a male donor aged 60 or over who later had graft-versus-host disease after an allogeneic stem cell transplant.

The rearrangement uses TRBV29-1 and TRBJ1-1; TRBD1 aligns across 8 bases. Germline V CDR1 and CDR2: SQVTM, ANQGSEA. The CDR3 covers 13 residues. Losses at the gene ends were 7 bases for V and 5 bases for J; bases not matched to a gene: 9. The CDR3 bases are TGCAGCGGTACTACAGGGGGAGGTACTGAAGCTTTCTTT. It encodes CSGTTGGGTEAFF.

The chain combines TRBV19 with TRBJ2-5, with D uncertain. The CDR3 contains 13 residues. The ends were cut back, 1 base at V and 5 bases at J, with 8 bases in the middle. Germline CDR1 LNHDA, CDR2 SQIVND (reference sequence). CDR3 region: CASSIGGAETQYF. The CDR3 region has the DNA TGTGCCAGTAGTATAGGGGGTGCGGAGACCCAGTACTTC.

V is TRBV11-3 and J is TRBJ2-1; either TRBD1 or TRBD2 may fit D (7 bases each). The CDR3 spans 16 residues. The germline V gene encodes CDR1 SGHNT and CDR2 YENEEA. V was cut by 5 bases and J by 7 bases, with 21 bases left in between. CDR3 region: CASSQRQGGARNEQFF. The DNA for the CDR3 is TGTGCCAGCAGCCAACGACAGGGAGGGGCAAGGAATGAGCAGTTCTTC.

V is TRBV5-5 and J is TRBJ1-5, with D possibly being TRBD1 (5 bases). The CDR3 is made up of 16 amino acids. From germline, CDR1 is SGHKS and CDR2 YYEKEE (reference sequence). Trimming left V 0 bases short and J 4 bases short, with 14 bases between. CDR3 loop: CASSLAGAGANQPQHF. The CDR3 DNA sequence: TGTGCCAGCAGCTTGGCCGGGGCAGGCGCAAATCAGCCCCAGCATTTT.

The chain links TRBV28 to TRBJ1-6; D perhaps matches TRBD1 (5 bases). The CDR3 has 13 amino acids. V was clipped by 5 bases and J by 7 bases, with 9 bases between them. Germline CDR1 MDHEN, CDR2 SYDVKM. CDR3 bases: TGTGCCAGCAGTACTTCAGGGAATTCACCCCTCCACTTT. Residues: CASSTSGNSPLHF.

The J gene is TRBJ2-7, the V gene TRBV9; the D gene could be TRBD1 or TRBD2 (5 bases each). The CDR3 is 15 amino acids. Germline V CDR1 and CDR2: SGDLS, YYNGEE. V gave up 0 bases and J gave up 0 bases, with 10 bases separating them. CDR3 nucleotides: TGTGCCAGCAGCGTAGACGGGGCTAGCTCCTACGAGCAGTACTTC. Amino acids: CASSVDGASSYEQYF. The full variable domain, with the rest looked up from reference TRBV9 and TRBJ2-7, is DSGVTQTPKHLITATGQRVTLRCSPRSGDLSVYWYQQSLDQGLQFLIQYYNGEERAKGNILERFSAQQFPDLHSELNLSSLELGDSALYFCASSVDGASSYEQYFGPGTRLTVT.

V and J are TRBV7-3 and TRBJ1-1, with TRBD1 as a possible D gene (5 bases). CDR1 is SGHTA and CDR2 is FQGTGA in the germline V gene. The CDR3 spans 15 residues. The V gene lost 3 bases and the J gene lost 3 bases, with 14 bases spanning the gap. The CDR3 region is CASSLAGGIDTEAFF. The CDR3 nucleotides are TGTGCCAGCAGCTTGGCGGGGGGAATCGACACTGAAGCTTTCTTT.

The chain joins TRBV19 to TRBJ2-1; 11 positions agree with TRBD1. CDR1 and CDR2 from the germline V gene are LNHDA and SQIVND (reference sequence). Losses at the gene ends were 4 bases for V and 6 bases for J; bases not matched to a gene: 5. This CDR3 contains 15 residues. CDR3 region: CASSTRDRGGNEQFF. The CDR3 region has the DNA TGTGCCAGTAGTACCCGGGACAGGGGGGGCAATGAGCAGTTCTTC.

The chain is built from TRBV10-3 and TRBJ2-5; D remains unclear. The CDR3 totals 12 residues. V was trimmed by 0 bases and J by 4 bases, leaving 3 bases between them. Per the germline V gene, CDR1 is ENHRY and CDR2 is SYGVKD. CDR3 coding DNA: TGTGCCATCAGTGAGTCGCCAGAGACCCAGTACTTC. Amino acids: CAISESPETQYF.

J is TRBJ2-3 and V is TRBV5-1; 10 nucleotides line up with TRBD2. Per germline, CDR1 SGHRS and CDR2 YFSETQ. V shed 0 bases and J 7 bases; nucleotides not matched to a gene: 5. This CDR3 has 15 residues. CDR3 coding DNA: TGCGCCAGCAGCTTGGAGGCTAGCGGGAGCCATACGCAGTATTTT. It is translated as CASSLEASGSHTQYF.

The chain joins TRBV3-1 (or the pseudogene TRBV3-2) to TRBJ2-7; 7 bases are shared with TRBD2. Unmatched junction bases numbered 12, after V lost 4 bases and J lost 6 bases. Germline V gene data show CDR1 as LGHDT and CDR2 as YNNKEL (reference sequence). The CDR3 is made up of 15 amino acids. This CDR3 is CASSPLGGGGLEQYF. DNA for the CDR3: TGTGCCAGCAGCCCTCTGGGCGGCGGGGGTCTCGAGCAGTACTTC.

The rearrangement joins TRBV6-6 to TRBJ2-7, with TRBD2 identical over 16 bases. The CDR3 has 15 residues. The V gene's germline CDR1 is MNHNY and CDR2 SVGAGI (reference sequence). Unmatched junction bases numbered 7, after V lost 6 bases and J lost 8 bases. The CDR3 DNA sequence: TGTGCCAGCAGCCCGGGACTAGCGGGGGGGCCCCAGCAGTACTTC. Protein: CASSPGLAGGPQQYF.